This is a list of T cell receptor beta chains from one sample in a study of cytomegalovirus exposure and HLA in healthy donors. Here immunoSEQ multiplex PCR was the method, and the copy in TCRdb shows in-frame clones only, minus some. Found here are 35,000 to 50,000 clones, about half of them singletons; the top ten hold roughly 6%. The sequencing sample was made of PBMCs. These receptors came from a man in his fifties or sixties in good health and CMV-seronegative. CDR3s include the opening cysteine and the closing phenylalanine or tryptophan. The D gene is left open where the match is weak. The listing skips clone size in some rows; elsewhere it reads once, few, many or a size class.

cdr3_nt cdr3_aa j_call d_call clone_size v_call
TGTGCCAGCAGTTACGGTTCGGGAGGGCCGGCCGACGAGCAGTACTTC CASSYGSGGPADEQYF TRBJ2-7 TRBD2 NA TRBV6-7
TGTGCCAGCAGCCCCGTACTGTCTTCCTACAATGAGCAGTTCTTC CASSPVLSSYNEQFF TRBJ2-1 NA few TRBV6-5
TGTGCCTGGAGCATCGGGGAGAGAGGGGAGCAGTACTTC CAWSIGERGEQYF TRBJ2-7 NA NA TRBV30
TGTGCCATCAGTGAGTCGGGCTTAAACTATGGCTACACCTTC CAISESGLNYGYTF TRBJ1-2 NA NA TRBV10-3
TGCGCCAGCAGCTTCCCCCCCAATCACACAGATACGCAGTATTTT CASSFPPNHTDTQYF TRBJ2-3 NA NA TRBV5-1
TGTGCCAGTAGTATAATGGTACAAGATGAGCAGTTCTTC CASSIMVQDEQFF TRBJ2-1 NA NA TRBV19
TGTGCCAGCAGCTTCGGGGGTTACACCGGGGAGCTGTTTTTT CASSFGGYTGELFF TRBJ2-2 NA NA TRBV11-2
TGTGCCAGCAGCGCTGGAGCAGGGGGAGACTACGAGCAGTACTTC CASSAGAGGDYEQYF TRBJ2-7 TRBD1 NA TRBV9
TGTGCCAGCAGCTTGGACAGGGGTGAGGGGAACACTGAAGCTTTCTTT CASSLDRGEGNTEAFF TRBJ1-1 TRBD1 NA TRBV11-2
TGTGCCACCGGGGGGGCGGGAGCCTCCTACGAGCAGTACTTC CATGGAGASYEQYF TRBJ2-7 TRBD2 few TRBV6-1
TGTGCCAGCAGGAACAGCTTCGCCAATTCACCCCTCCACTTT CASRNSFANSPLHF TRBJ1-6 NA NA TRBV5-6
TGCAGCGTTTCTTCAGGAGGAGCTTTCTTT CSVSSGGAFF TRBJ1-1 NA medium-sized TRBV29-1
TGTGCCAGCAGCGTAGTCGGCAGGGGAGTTGAGCAGTATTTT CASSVVGRGVEQYF TRBJ2-3 NA NA TRBV9
TGTGCCAGCAGTGATCTAGCGGGAGAAATCGAGCAGTACTTC CASSDLAGEIEQYF TRBJ2-7 TRBD2 NA TRBV6-1
TGTGCCAGCTCACCAACAGGGGGCGAGAACTATGGCTACACCTTC CASSPTGGENYGYTF TRBJ1-2 TRBD1 NA TRBV18
TGCGCCAGCAGCCAAGATACGGGAGGAGGTTACGACCCCTCACAGTACTTC CASSQDTGGGYDPSQYF TRBJ2-7 TRBD2 NA TRBV4-3
TGCGCCAGCAGCTCGCCGGGACAGGGGGCCCCCCTCGACTCCTACGAGCAGTACTTC CASSSPGQGAPLDSYEQYF TRBJ2-7 TRBD1 few TRBV5-1
TGCAGCGCAACGCCTCGGGGTACGAACACTGAAGCTTTCTTT CSATPRGTNTEAFF TRBJ1-1 NA few TRBV29-1
TGTGCCACCAGCAGAGATCTGAAGCGGGGCCAAGAGACCCAGTACTTC CATSRDLKRGQETQYF TRBJ2-5 TRBD2 few TRBV15
TGTGCCAGCAGCTTGATCGACAGGGGAACAGATACGCAGTATTTT CASSLIDRGTDTQYF TRBJ2-3 TRBD1 few TRBV5-4
TGCGCCAGCAGCCCCACCGTTTTACAGGGACGTTCTGGAAACACCATATATTTT CASSPTVLQGRSGNTIYF TRBJ1-3 NA NA TRBV4-1
TGTGCCAGCAGTTCCGGGACTACTCTCAATGAGCAGTTCTTC CASSSGTTLNEQFF TRBJ2-1 TRBD2 NA TRBV6-1
TGTGCCAGCAGTAGACAGGGACGCTACAATGAGCAGTTCTTC CASSRQGRYNEQFF TRBJ2-1 TRBD1 few TRBV25-1
TGTGCCAGCAGTTTATTAAGACAGGGGGCTGGCAATCAGCCCCAGCATTTT CASSLLRQGAGNQPQHF TRBJ1-5 TRBD1 NA TRBV28
TGTGCCAGCTCAGGGACTTTACTAGCGGGAACAGAGACCCAGTACTTC CASSGTLLAGTETQYF TRBJ2-5 TRBD2 NA TRBV18
TGTGCCAGCAGCTTAGGTGTTAGCGGGAGGAGCTCCTACAATGAGCAGTTCTTC CASSLGVSGRSSYNEQFF TRBJ2-1 TRBD2 few TRBV7-7
TGTGCCAGCAGCTTGCGACTAGCCTACGAGCAGTACTTC CASSLRLAYEQYF TRBJ2-7 NA many TRBV7-9
TGTGCCAGCAGCTTGGGGAAACTAGCGGGGGTTTGGAATGAGCAGTTCTTC CASSLGKLAGVWNEQFF TRBJ2-1 TRBD2 NA TRBV5-4
TGTGCCAGCAGCGGACAGGTGCCTACTGGGGCCAACGTCCTGACTTTC CASSGQVPTGANVLTF TRBJ2-6 TRBD1 few TRBV28
TGTGCCTGGAGCGGAGCGGGAGTGTCTTCCTACGAGCAGTACTTC CAWSGAGVSSYEQYF TRBJ2-7 TRBD2 NA TRBV30
TGTGCCTGGAGTAGGGGACTGCAAGAGACCCAGTACTTC CAWSRGLQETQYF TRBJ2-5 NA NA TRBV30
TGTGCCAGCGACAGGGGCCAAGGTTCTCGGGGCTACACCTTC CASDRGQGSRGYTF TRBJ1-2 TRBD1 NA TRBV28
TGTGCAAGTCGCCCAACCCCTAGCGGGAGGGCCACGGACGAGCAGTTCTTC CASRPTPSGRATDEQFF TRBJ2-1 NA once TRBV12-2
TGTGCCAGCAGTCGAATAGCGGGAGGGGGGGAGACCCAGTACTTC CASSRIAGGGETQYF TRBJ2-5 TRBD2 NA TRBV28
TGTGCCAGCAGCCAAGACAGGACAGGGTCCTATGGCTACACCTTC CASSQDRTGSYGYTF TRBJ1-2 TRBD1 few TRBV4-2
TGTGCCAGCAGCCCCCGGGTGGGGCGGGATACGCAGTATTTT CASSPRVGRDTQYF TRBJ2-3 NA NA TRBV11-2